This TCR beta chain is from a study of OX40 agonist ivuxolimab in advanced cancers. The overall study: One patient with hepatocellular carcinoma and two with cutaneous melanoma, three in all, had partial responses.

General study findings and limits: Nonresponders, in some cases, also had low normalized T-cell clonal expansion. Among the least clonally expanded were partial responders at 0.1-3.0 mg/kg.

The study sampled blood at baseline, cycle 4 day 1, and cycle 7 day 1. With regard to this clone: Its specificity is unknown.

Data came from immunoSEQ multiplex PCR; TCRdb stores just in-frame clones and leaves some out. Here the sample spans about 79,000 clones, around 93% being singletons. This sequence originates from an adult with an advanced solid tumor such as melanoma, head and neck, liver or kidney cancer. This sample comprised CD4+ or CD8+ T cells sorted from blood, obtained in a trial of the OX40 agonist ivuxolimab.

The CDR3 is CASSPLAGGPYEQYF. In DNA, the CDR3 is TGTGCCAGCAGCCCCCTAGCGGGAGGGCCCTACGAGCAGTACTTC. The chain carries TRBV11-2 and TRBJ2-7, with TRBD2 matching over 12 bases. Per germline, CDR1 SGHAT and CDR2 FQNNGV. Trimming took 5 bases from V and 2 from J; bases not matched to a gene: 4. The CDR3 covers 15 residues.